This paragraph covers one T cell receptor (beta chain) sequence. Repertoires were generated with immunoSEQ multiplex PCR, while TCRdb's copy carries only in-frame clones and drops some. The profile shows some 23,000 clones, approximately 80% of them singletons. Every single patient, without exception, relapsed after autologous stem cell transplantation, and brentuximab vedotin exposure varied. These data belong to a study of PD-1 blockade in classical Hodgkin lymphoma. The CDR3 covers 16 residues. Germline assignment: CDR1 SGHRS and CDR2 YFSETQ. V lost 6 bases, J lost 1 base, and 8 bases stayed unmatched.

The V gene is TRBV5-1, the J gene TRBJ2-2; 8 nucleotides align to TRBD1. This sample comprised peripheral blood mononuclear cells (PBMCs), obtained before the second cycle of nivolumab. This receptor was taken from a human donor with classical Hodgkin lymphoma. CDR3 bases: TGCGCCAGCATCAAGGACAGGGTTGAGAACACCGGGGAGCTGTTTTTT. As protein: CASIKDRVENTGELFF.